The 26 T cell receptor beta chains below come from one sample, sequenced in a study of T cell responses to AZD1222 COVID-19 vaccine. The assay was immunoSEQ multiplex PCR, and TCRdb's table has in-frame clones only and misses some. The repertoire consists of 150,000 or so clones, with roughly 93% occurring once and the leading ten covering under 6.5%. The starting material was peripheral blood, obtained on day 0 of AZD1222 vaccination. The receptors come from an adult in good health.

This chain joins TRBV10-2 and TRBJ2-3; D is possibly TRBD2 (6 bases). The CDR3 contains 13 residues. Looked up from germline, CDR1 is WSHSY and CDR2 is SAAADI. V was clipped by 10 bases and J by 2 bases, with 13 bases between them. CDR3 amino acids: CATIGGTTDTQYF. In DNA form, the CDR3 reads TGCGCCACCATCGGAGGGACCACAGATACGCAGTATTTT.

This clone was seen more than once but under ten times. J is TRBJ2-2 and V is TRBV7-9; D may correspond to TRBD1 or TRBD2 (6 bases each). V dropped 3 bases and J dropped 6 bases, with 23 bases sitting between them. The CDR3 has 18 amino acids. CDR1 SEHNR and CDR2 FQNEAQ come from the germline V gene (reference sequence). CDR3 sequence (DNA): TGTGCCAGCAGCTTTATTATGACCAGGGGAAAGCGGGCCGGGGAGCTGTTTTTT. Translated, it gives CASSFIMTRGKRAGELFF.

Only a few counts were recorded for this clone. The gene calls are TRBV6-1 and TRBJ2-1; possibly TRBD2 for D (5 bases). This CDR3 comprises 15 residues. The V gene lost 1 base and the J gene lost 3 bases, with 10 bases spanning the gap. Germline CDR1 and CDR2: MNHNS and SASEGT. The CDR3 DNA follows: TGTGCCAGCAGTGAAGAGGACGGGAACTACAATGAGCAGTTCTTC. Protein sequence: CASSEEDGNYNEQFF.

The CDR3 coding sequence is TGTGCCAGCAGCTTGGTTGGACTAGCGCGCAATGAGCAGTTCTTC. It translates to CASSLVGLARNEQFF. The chain carries TRBV7-9 and TRBJ2-1; TRBD2 matches at 9 bases. The ends lost 3 bases at V and 6 bases at J; junction bases unmatched: 6. Germline V gene data show CDR1 as SEHNR and CDR2 as FQNEAQ (reference sequence). This CDR3 is built from 15 residues.

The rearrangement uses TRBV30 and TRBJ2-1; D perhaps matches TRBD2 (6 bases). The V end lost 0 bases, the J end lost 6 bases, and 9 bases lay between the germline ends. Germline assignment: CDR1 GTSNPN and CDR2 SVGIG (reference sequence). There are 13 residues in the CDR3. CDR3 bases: TGTGCCTGGAGTGTACGGGGACTCAATGAGCAGTTCTTC. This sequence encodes CAWSVRGLNEQFF.

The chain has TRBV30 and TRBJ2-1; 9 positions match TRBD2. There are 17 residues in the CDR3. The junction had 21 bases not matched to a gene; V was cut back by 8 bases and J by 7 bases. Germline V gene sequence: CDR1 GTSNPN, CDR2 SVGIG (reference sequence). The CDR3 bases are TGTGCCACCTCGACTAGCGGAAGGGATACGGGGATAAATGAGCAGTTCTTC. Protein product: CATSTSGRDTGINEQFF.

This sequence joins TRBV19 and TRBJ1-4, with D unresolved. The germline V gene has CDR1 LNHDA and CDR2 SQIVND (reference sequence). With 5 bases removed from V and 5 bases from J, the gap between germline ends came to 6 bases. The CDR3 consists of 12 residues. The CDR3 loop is CASSPLNEKLFF. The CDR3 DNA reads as TGTGCCAGTAGTCCCCTAAATGAAAAACTGTTTTTT.

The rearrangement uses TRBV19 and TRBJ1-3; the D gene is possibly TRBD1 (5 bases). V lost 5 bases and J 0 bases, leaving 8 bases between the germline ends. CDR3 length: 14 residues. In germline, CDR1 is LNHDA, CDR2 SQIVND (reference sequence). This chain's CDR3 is CASSSGTSGNTIYF. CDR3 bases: TGTGCCAGTAGTTCCGGGACCTCTGGAAACACCATATATTTT.

The CDR3 loop reads CASSIRDGNGYTF. As DNA, the CDR3 is TGTGCCAGTAGTATCCGAGACGGGAATGGCTACACCTTC. V gene TRBV19 combines with J gene TRBJ1-2, with unresolved D. The germline V and J ends were trimmed by 3 bases and 6 bases, with 11 bases remaining between them. This CDR3 has 13 amino acids. Germline V gene data show CDR1 as LNHDA and CDR2 as SQIVND (reference sequence).

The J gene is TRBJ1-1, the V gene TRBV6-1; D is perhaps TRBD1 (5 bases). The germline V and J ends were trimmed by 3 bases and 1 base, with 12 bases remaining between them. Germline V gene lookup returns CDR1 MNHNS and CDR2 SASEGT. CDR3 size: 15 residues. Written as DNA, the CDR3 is TGTGCCAGCAGTGACCTGGGGACCCGGAACACTGAAGCTTTCTTT. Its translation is CASSDLGTRNTEAFF.

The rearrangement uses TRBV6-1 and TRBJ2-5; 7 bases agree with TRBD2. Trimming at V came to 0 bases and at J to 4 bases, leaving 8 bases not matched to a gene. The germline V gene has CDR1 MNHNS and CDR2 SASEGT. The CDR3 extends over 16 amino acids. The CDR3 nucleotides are TGTGCCAGCAGTGAAGCTACCGCGGAGCGGGGAGAGACCCAGTACTTC. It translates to CASSEATAERGETQYF.

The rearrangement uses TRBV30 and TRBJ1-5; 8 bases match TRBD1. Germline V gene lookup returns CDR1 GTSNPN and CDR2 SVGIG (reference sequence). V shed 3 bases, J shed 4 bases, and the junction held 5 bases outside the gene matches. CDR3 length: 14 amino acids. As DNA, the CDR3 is TGTGCCTGGAGGGAGACAGGGGAAAATCAGCCCCAGCATTTT. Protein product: CAWRETGENQPQHF.

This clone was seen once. This CDR3 is CASSLPPGVTGPSSYNSPLHF. As DNA, the CDR3 is TGTGCCAGCAGTTTACCCCCCGGAGTGACAGGGCCGAGCTCCTATAATTCACCCCTCCACTTT. The chain recombines TRBV28 with TRBJ1-6; 7 positions agree with TRBD1. This CDR3 is built from 21 residues. CDR1 is MDHEN, CDR2 SYDVKM, per germline. The J segment lost 0 bases and the V segment lost 2 bases, leaving 16 bases of the junction unmatched.

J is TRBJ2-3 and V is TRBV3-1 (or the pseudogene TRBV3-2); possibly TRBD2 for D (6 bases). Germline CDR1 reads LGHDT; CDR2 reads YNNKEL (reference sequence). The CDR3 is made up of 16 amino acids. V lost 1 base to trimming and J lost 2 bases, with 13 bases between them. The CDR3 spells CASSQGLGEATDTQYF. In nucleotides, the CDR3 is TGTGCCAGCAGCCAAGGTCTGGGGGAGGCCACAGATACGCAGTATTTT.

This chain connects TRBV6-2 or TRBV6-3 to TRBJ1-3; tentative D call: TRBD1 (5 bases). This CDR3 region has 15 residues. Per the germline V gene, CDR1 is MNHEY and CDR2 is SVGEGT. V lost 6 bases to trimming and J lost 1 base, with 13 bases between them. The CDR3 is CASSKSGRSGNTIYF. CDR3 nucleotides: TGTGCCAGCAGCAAATCAGGGAGGTCTGGAAACACCATATATTTT.

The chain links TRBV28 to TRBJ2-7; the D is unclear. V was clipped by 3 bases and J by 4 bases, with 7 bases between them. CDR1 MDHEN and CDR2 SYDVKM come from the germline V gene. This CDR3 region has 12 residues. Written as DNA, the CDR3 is TGTGCCAGCAGTTTGTGGGGTTACGAGCAGTACTTC. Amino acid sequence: CASSLWGYEQYF.

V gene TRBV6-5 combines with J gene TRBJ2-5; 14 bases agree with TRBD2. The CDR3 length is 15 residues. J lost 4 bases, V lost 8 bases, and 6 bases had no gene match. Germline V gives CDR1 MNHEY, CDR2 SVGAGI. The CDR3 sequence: CASATSGRARETQYF. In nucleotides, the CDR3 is TGTGCCAGCGCGACTAGCGGGAGGGCGAGAGAGACCCAGTACTTC.

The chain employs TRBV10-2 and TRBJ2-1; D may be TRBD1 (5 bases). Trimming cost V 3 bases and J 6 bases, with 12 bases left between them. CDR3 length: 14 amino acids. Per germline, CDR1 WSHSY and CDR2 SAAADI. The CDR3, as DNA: TGCGCCAGCAGTGACAGCAGGGAACCCAATGAGCAGTTCTTC. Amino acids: CASSDSREPNEQFF.

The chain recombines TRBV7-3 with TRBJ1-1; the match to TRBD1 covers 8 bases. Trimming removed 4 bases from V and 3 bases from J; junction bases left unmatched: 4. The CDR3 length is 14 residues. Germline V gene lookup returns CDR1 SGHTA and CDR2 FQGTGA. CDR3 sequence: CASSSQGADTEAFF. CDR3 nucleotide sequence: TGTGCCAGCAGCTCCCAGGGGGCGGACACTGAAGCTTTCTTT.

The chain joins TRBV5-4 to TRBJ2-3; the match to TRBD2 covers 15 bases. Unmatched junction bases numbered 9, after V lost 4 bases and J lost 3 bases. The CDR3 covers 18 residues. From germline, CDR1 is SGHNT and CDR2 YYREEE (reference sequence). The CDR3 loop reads CASSPGLAGGPGTDTQYF. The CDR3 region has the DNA TGTGCCAGCAGCCCTGGACTAGCGGGAGGGCCGGGGACAGATACGCAGTATTTT. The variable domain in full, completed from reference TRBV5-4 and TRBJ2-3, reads ETGVTQSPTHLIKTRGQQVTLRCSSQSGHNTVSWYQQALGQGPQFIFQYYREEENGRGNFPPRFSGLQFPNYSSELNVNALELDDSALYLCASSPGLAGGPGTDTQYFGPGTRLTVL.

Written as DNA, the CDR3 is TGTGCCAGTAGCACGGGACAGGGGATCTACAATGAGCAGTTCTTC. Translated, it gives CASSTGQGIYNEQFF. This chain uses TRBV19 with TRBJ2-1; TRBD1 matches at 10 bases. Germline values: CDR1 LNHDA, CDR2 SQIVND (reference sequence). CDR3 length equals 15 residues. Trimming removed 6 bases from V and 3 bases from J; junction bases left unmatched: 5. Filled out from reference TRBV19 and TRBJ2-1, the complete variable domain reads DGGITQSPKYLFRKEGQNVTLSCEQNLNHDAMYWYRQDPGQGLRLIYYSQIVNDFQKGDIAEGYSVSREKKESFPLTVTSAQKNPTAFYLCASSTGQGIYNEQFFGPGTRLTVL.

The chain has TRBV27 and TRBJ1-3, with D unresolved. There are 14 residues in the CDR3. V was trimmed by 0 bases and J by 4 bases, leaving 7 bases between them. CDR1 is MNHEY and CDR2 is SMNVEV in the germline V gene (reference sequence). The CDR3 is CASSLSRSGNTIYF. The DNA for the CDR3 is TGTGCCAGCAGTTTATCTAGGTCGGGAAACACCATATATTTT.

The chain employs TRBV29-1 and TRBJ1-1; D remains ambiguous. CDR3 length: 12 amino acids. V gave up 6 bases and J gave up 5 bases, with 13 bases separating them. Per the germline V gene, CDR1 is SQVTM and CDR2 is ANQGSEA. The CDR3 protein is CSVAVSGTEAFF. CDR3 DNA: TGCAGCGTCGCCGTCTCAGGAACTGAAGCTTTCTTT.

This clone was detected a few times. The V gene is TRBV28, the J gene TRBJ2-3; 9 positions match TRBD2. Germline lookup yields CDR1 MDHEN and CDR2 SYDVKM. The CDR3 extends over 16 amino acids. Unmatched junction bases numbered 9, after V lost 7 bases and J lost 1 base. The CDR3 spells CASIKTSGMGTDTQYF. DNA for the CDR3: TGTGCCAGCATCAAGACTAGCGGAATGGGCACAGATACGCAGTATTTT.

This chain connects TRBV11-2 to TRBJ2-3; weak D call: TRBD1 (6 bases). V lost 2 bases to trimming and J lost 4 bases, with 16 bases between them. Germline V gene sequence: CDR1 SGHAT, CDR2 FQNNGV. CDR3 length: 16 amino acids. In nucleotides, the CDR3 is TGTGCCAGCAGCTTAAGTTGGGCAGGGGTAGCAGATACGCAGTATTTT. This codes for CASSLSWAGVADTQYF.

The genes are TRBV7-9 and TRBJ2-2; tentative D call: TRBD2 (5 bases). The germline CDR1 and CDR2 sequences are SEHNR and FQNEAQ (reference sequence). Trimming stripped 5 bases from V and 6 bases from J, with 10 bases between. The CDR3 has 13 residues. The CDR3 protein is CASSPDYSGELFF. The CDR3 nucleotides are TGTGCCAGCAGCCCTGACTATTCCGGGGAGCTGTTTTTT.